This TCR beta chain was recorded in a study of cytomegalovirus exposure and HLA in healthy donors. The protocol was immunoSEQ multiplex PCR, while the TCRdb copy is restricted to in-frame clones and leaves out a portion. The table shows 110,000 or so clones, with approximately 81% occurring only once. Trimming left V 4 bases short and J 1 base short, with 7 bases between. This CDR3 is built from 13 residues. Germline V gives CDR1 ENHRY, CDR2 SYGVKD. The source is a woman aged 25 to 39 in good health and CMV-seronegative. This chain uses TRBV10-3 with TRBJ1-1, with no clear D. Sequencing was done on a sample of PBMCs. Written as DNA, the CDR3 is TGTGCCATCAGTGGGGCGAGGAACACTGAAGCTTTCTTT. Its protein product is CAISGARNTEAFF.